The next 5 T cell receptor beta chains were all read from a single sample in a study of OX40 agonist ivuxolimab in advanced cancers. This table comes from immunoSEQ multiplex PCR, and its TCRdb copy is limited to in-frame clones, with some not included. The repertoire has under 75,000 clones, about 90% of them found once; the top ten carry around 7.3%. The sequenced sample was CD4+ or CD8+ T cells sorted from blood, obtained in a trial of the OX40 agonist ivuxolimab. The receptors come from an adult with an advanced solid tumor such as melanoma, head and neck, liver or kidney cancer.

V and J are TRBV11-2 and TRBJ2-1; 10 positions match TRBD2. Germline CDR1 SGHAT, CDR2 FQNNGV. The V gene end was trimmed by 2 bases and the J gene end by 6 bases; junction bases not matched to a gene: 13. This CDR3 spans 18 amino acids. CDR3 DNA: TGTGCCAGCAGCTTAATTTCTAGCGGGGGAACGCAAAGCAATGAGCAGTTCTTC. As protein: CASSLISSGGTQSNEQFF.

J is TRBJ2-3 and V is TRBV6-1, with TRBD2 identical over 11 bases. J gave up 6 bases and V 1 base, and 9 bases lay outside the gene matches. Germline CDR1 reads MNHNS; CDR2 reads SASEGT. The CDR3 covers 17 residues. The CDR3 nucleotides read TGTGCCAGCAGTGAAGGGACTAGCGGGCCCCCCCTCGATACGCAGTATTTT. Translation gives CASSEGTSGPPLDTQYF.

The genes are TRBV13 and TRBJ1-2, with a tentative D call TRBD1 (5 bases). Germline V CDR1 and CDR2: PRHDT, FYEKMQ (reference sequence). The V end was cut by 3 bases, the J end by 5 bases, with 13 bases between. The CDR3 sequence is 14 residues long. The CDR3 loop reads CASSFRLEGYGYTF. CDR3 DNA: TGTGCCAGCAGCTTCAGGTTGGAGGGGTATGGCTACACCTTC.

The chain combines TRBV6-6 with TRBJ2-7, with a possible D match to TRBD1 (5 bases). Germline CDR1 is MNHNY and CDR2 is SVGAGI (reference sequence). CDR3 size: 12 residues. Between the trimmed V and J ends, which lost 6 bases and 3 bases, there was a span of 9 bases. CDR3 sequence: CASSDDSYEQYF. The CDR3 region has the DNA TGTGCCAGCAGCGACGACAGCTACGAGCAGTACTTC.

This sequence joins TRBV19 and TRBJ1-4; D unclear. V was pared by 5 bases and J by 0 bases, with 7 bases between. The CDR3 length is 14 residues. Per germline, CDR1 LNHDA and CDR2 SQIVND (reference sequence). The CDR3 DNA follows: TGTGCCAGTAGTTACCAGGCAACTAATGAAAAACTGTTTTTT. This gives the protein CASSYQATNEKLFF.